This paragraph covers one T cell receptor beta chain sequence. CDR3 length equals 16 residues. In the study's own analysis: Amplified reference gene primers provided the basis for estimating nucleated cell counts. Profiled with immunoSEQ multiplex PCR; TCRdb holds only in-frame clones, not every one. V, J and clone size reflect that table, while D and trimming were determined from the DNA. The data contain more than 200,000 clones, 88% of them singletons. This entry belongs to a study of blood T cell repertoires in COVID-19. Study-level background: Sites in the United States, Italy and Spain provided acute and convalescent COVID-19 samples. From T cells, B-cell-depleted T cells, or PBMCs came the material, which was cDNA or gDNA.

The rearrangement joins TRBV21-1 to TRBJ2-7; the tabulated D call, TRBD2, remains unverified against the DNA. TRBV21-1 corresponds to a pseudogene. Material for sequencing was peripheral blood. This TCR came from a human donor in a cohort sampled during active COVID-19. The CDR3 here is CASSRERREPSYEQYF. CDR3 sequence (DNA): TGTGCCAGCAGTCGAGAGAGGAGGGAACCCTCCTACGAGCAGTACTTC.